The rows below give T cell receptor beta chains drawn from one sample of a study of shared clonotypes between healthy human individuals. Libraries were prepared by immunoSEQ multiplex PCR; TCRdb keeps only in-frame clonotypes and omits some of them. The repertoire holds fewer than 100,000 clones, with under 70% as singletons. Material for sequencing was memory CD8+ T cells sorted from blood. These receptors all come from a man under 40 in good health. CDR3s include the opening cysteine and the closing phenylalanine or tryptophan. D genes are given only for firm matches. The size of a clone is reported for some rows only, either as once, few or many, or as a class for expanded clones.

J gene,D gene,clone size,V gene,CDR3 DNA,CDR3 protein
TRBJ2-1,TRBD1,-,TRBV5-6,TGTGCCAGCAGCGTACAGGGGCGGAATGAGCAGTTCTTC,CASSVQGRNEQFF
TRBJ1-5,-,-,TRBV28,TGTGCCAGCAGTTTCCCACATAAATCGGTCAGTCAGCCCCAGCATTTT,CASSFPHKSVSQPQHF
TRBJ2-5,TRBD2,-,TRBV27,TGTGCCAGCAGTCCCCGGGGGGGAGAGACCCAGTACTTC,CASSPRGGETQYF
TRBJ2-1,-,-,TRBV29-1,TGCAGCGTTGAGGGGGAAGGATCCTACAATGAGCAGTTCTTC,CSVEGEGSYNEQFF
TRBJ2-1,TRBD2,-,TRBV29-1,TGCAGCGTTGGACTAGCGTCCTACAATGAGCAGTTCTTC,CSVGLASYNEQFF
TRBJ2-3,-,once,TRBV11-3,TGTGCCAGCAGCTTAGTGGCAGGAACAGATACGCAGTATTTT,CASSLVAGTDTQYF
TRBJ2-2,TRBD1,-,TRBV2,TGTGCCAGCAGGGGGACAGGGGGCACCGGGGAGCTGTTTTTT,CASRGTGGTGELFF
TRBJ2-1,TRBD2,-,TRBV7-2,TGTGCCAGCAGCTTATCGGCTAGCGGGAGGAATGAGCAGTTCTTC,CASSLSASGRNEQFF
TRBJ2-2,-,few,TRBV7-2,TGTGCCAGCAGCACAACGAACACCGGGGAGCTGTTTTTT,CASSTTNTGELFF
TRBJ2-3,-,-,TRBV25-1,TGTGCCAGCAGACGGACAGCAACAGATACGCAGTATTTT,CASRRTATDTQYF
TRBJ2-2,TRBD1,few,TRBV5-6,TGTGCCAGCAGCGGGCCGGGACAGAGAACCGGGGAGCTGTTTTTT,CASSGPGQRTGELFF
TRBJ2-3,-,-,TRBV25-1,TGTGCCAGCAGCGGAACCCGATCTGGTACGCAGTATTTT,CASSGTRSGTQYF
TRBJ2-5,-,-,TRBV11-1,TGTGGATCTGTGGGGGAAGGGGAGACCCAGTACTTC,CGSVGEGETQYF
TRBJ1-5,-,-,TRBV10-3,TGTGCCATCAGTGAGTCTATCTCGGTCGGGGATCAGCCCCAGCATTTT,CAISESISVGDQPQHF
TRBJ2-5,TRBD2,-,TRBV7-2,TGTGCCAGCAGCTGGACCCCGACTAGCGGGCAAGAGACCCAGTACTTC,CASSWTPTSGQETQYF
TRBJ2-1,-,-,TRBV11-3,TGTGCCAGCAGCGTCACAAAGGCCAATGAGCAGTTCTTC,CASSVTKANEQFF
TRBJ2-3,-,-,TRBV5-4,TGTGCCAGCAGCTTGGTGGGTGCAGATACGCAGTATTTT,CASSLVGADTQYF
TRBJ1-2,TRBD1,-,TRBV28,TGTGCCAGCAGAGGACAGGCTTATGGCTACACCTTC,CASRGQAYGYTF
TRBJ2-1,-,once,TRBV15,TGTGCCACCAGCAGAGTGAGGGGGGAGGCGGGAGTGGTAGTCAATGAGCAGTTCTTC,CATSRVRGEAGVVVNEQFF
TRBJ2-7,-,few,TRBV13,TGTGCCAGCAGCTGGCCGGGACTCCCCTACGAGCAGTACTTC,CASSWPGLPYEQYF
TRBJ2-3,-,-,TRBV18,TGTGCCAGCTCACCTGCAGGGGCGGGAAGCACAGATACGCAGTATTTT,CASSPAGAGSTDTQYF
TRBJ1-5,-,-,TRBV19,TGTGCCAGTAGCCCATATTTTCTTGACCCCCCCCAGCATTTT,CASSPYFLDPPQHF
TRBJ2-1,-,-,TRBV28,TGTGCCAGCAGTCTACGGCCTAATGAGCAGTTCTTC,CASSLRPNEQFF
TRBJ2-1,TRBD2,once,TRBV9,TGTGCCAGCAGCGTCTGGACTAGCGGGAGCTACAATGAGCAGTTCTTC,CASSVWTSGSYNEQFF
TRBJ2-7,-,-,TRBV4-3,TGCGCCAGCAGCCAAGAAACAGGGACTCTCTCCTACGAGCAGTACTTC,CASSQETGTLSYEQYF
TRBJ2-7,TRBD2,-,TRBV7-9,TGTGCCAGCAGCATGGCGGGGGGACACCGTACCGAGCAGTACTTC,CASSMAGGHRTEQYF
TRBJ1-4,-,-,TRBV11-2,TGTGCCAGCAGCTTTACGGACGAGAAGAATGAAAAACTGTTTTTT,CASSFTDEKNEKLFF
TRBJ1-5,-,-,TRBV30,TGTGCCTGGAGTGAACTTGGAAGCCAGCCCCAGCATTTT,CAWSELGSQPQHF
TRBJ2-1,TRBD2,few,TRBV2,TGTGCCACCAACAACGTACTTGCGGGAGGGCCATATGAGCAGTTCTTC,CATNNVLAGGPYEQFF
TRBJ2-7,-,many,TRBV7-2,TGTGCCAGCAGCTTAGGCGTCGGTTTGGAGCAGTACTTC,CASSLGVGLEQYF
TRBJ2-2,-,many,TRBV4-3,TGCGCCAGCAGCCAAGATTGGGCCGGGGAGCTGTTTTTT,CASSQDWAGELFF
TRBJ2-7,-,-,TRBV5-5,TGTGCCAGCAGCTTTGGCTACTCCTACGAGCAGTACTTC,CASSFGYSYEQYF
TRBJ2-3,TRBD2,-,TRBV6-4,TGTGCCAGCAGTGACAGCGGGAGGGCCACAGATACGCAGTATTTT,CASSDSGRATDTQYF
TRBJ1-1,TRBD1,-,TRBV29-1,TGCAGCGTCGACAGGGGCACTGAAGCTTTCTTT,CSVDRGTEAFF
TRBJ1-5,-,-,TRBV7-9,TGTGCCAGCAGCTCTGCGCATGAGGGTGAGGTTCAGCCCCAGCATTTT,CASSSAHEGEVQPQHF
TRBJ2-3,TRBD2,-,TRBV4-1,TGCGCCAGCAGCCAGGAGACTAGCGGGAGTCATACGCAGTATTTT,CASSQETSGSHTQYF
TRBJ2-2,-,-,TRBV4-2,TGTGCCAGCAGCCAATTCTTGGGCGGGGAGCTGTTTTTT,CASSQFLGGELFF
TRBJ1-2,-,-,TRBV28,TGTGCCAGCAGTTTTGGGGATGGCTACACCTTC,CASSFGDGYTF
TRBJ1-2,TRBD1,-,TRBV5-1,TGCGCCAGCAGCTTGGAAACAGGGGGAGGCTATGGCTACACCTTC,CASSLETGGGYGYTF
TRBJ1-1,TRBD1,-,TRBV5-6,TGTGCCAGCAGATCTCCGGGACAGGGAGGTACCACTGAAGCTTTCTTT,CASRSPGQGGTTEAFF
TRBJ2-5,-,-,TRBV21-1,TGTGCCAGCAGCGGGCGGGTTATTTGGGAGACCCAGTACTTC,CASSGRVIWETQYF
TRBJ2-1,-,-,TRBV28,TGTGCCAGCAGTTTTGTTGAGCAGTTCTTC,CASSFVEQFF
TRBJ2-1,TRBD2,-,TRBV30,TGTGCCTGGAGTGTATATGGGCTAGCGGGGTACAATGAGCAGTTCTTC,CAWSVYGLAGYNEQFF
TRBJ2-1,-,-,TRBV5-1,TGCGCCAGCAGCTTGGGTCTCCTTGAGCTCTACAATGAGCAGTTCTTC,CASSLGLLELYNEQFF
TRBJ2-2,-,-,TRBV7-9,TGTGCCAGCAGCCAGTTATTCCGCGGGGAGCTGTTTTTT,CASSQLFRGELFF
TRBJ2-7,TRBD2,-,TRBV6-1,TGTGCCGGCTCTCAGACTAGCGGCCCGAAAGAGCAGTACTTC,CAGSQTSGPKEQYF
TRBJ2-7,TRBD1,-,TRBV27,TGTGCCAGCAAGGGGACAGGAGTAGACTACGAGCAGTACTTC,CASKGTGVDYEQYF
TRBJ2-3,-,-,TRBV7-2,TGTGCCAGCAGCTTAGTTCGGGAGACCACAGATACGCAGTATTTT,CASSLVRETTDTQYF
TRBJ2-7,TRBD2,-,TRBV19,TGTGCCAGTAGTATAAGCCTAGCGGGAGCTGTTGAGCAGTACTTC,CASSISLAGAVEQYF
TRBJ2-7,-,-,TRBV7-9,TGTGCCAGCAGCTTAGGAGGGGCCTGGGACGAGCAGTACTTC,CASSLGGAWDEQYF
TRBJ2-2,-,-,TRBV9,TGTGCCAGCAGTTTAGCAGGGAGTCCCGGGGAGCTGTTTTTT,CASSLAGSPGELFF
TRBJ2-7,-,-,TRBV6-1,TGTGCCAGCAGTGAGGCGAGAACTCTGACCTACGAGCAGTACTTC,CASSEARTLTYEQYF
TRBJ2-7,-,-,TRBV7-9,TGTGCCAGCAGCCCCCCTATGGGGGAGAGATACGAGCAGTACTTC,CASSPPMGERYEQYF
TRBJ2-7,TRBD1,-,TRBV4-2,TGTGCCAGCAGCCAAGATTGGGGACAGTCCTCCTACGAGCAGTACTTC,CASSQDWGQSSYEQYF
TRBJ2-5,-,many,TRBV4-3,TGCGCCAGCAGCCAGCAAGAGACCCAGTACTTC,CASSQQETQYF